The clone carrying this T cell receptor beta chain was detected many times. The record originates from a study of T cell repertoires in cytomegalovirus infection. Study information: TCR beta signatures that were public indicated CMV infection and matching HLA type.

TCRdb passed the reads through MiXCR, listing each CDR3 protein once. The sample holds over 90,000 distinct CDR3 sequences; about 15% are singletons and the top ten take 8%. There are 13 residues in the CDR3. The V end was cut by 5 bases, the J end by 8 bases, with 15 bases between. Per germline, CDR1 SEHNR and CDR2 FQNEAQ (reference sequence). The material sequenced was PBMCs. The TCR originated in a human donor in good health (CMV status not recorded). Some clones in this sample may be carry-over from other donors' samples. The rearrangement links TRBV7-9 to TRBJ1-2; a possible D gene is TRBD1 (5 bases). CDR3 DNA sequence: TGTGCCAGCAGCCCCCACGGGGCGGGAGGCTACACCTTC. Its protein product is CASSPHGAGGYTF.